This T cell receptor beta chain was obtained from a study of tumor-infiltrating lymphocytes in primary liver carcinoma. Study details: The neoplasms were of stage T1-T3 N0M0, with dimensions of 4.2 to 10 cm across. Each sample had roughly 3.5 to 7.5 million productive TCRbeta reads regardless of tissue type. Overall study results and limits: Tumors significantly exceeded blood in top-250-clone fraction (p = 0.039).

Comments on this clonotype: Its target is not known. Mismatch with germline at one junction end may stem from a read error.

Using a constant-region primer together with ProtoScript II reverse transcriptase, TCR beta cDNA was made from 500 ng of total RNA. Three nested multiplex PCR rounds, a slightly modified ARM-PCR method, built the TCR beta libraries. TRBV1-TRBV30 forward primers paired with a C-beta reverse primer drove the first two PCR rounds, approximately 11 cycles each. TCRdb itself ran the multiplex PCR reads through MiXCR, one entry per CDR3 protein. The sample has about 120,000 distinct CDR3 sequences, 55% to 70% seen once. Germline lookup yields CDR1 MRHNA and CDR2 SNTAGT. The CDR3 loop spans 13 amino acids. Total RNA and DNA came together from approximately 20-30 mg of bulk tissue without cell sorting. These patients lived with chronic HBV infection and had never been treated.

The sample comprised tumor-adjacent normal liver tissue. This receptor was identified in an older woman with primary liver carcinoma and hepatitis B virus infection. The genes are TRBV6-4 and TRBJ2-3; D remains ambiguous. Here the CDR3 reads CASSEAATDPQYF. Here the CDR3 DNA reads TGTGCCAGTAGTGAAGCAGCCACAGATCCGCAGTATTTT.